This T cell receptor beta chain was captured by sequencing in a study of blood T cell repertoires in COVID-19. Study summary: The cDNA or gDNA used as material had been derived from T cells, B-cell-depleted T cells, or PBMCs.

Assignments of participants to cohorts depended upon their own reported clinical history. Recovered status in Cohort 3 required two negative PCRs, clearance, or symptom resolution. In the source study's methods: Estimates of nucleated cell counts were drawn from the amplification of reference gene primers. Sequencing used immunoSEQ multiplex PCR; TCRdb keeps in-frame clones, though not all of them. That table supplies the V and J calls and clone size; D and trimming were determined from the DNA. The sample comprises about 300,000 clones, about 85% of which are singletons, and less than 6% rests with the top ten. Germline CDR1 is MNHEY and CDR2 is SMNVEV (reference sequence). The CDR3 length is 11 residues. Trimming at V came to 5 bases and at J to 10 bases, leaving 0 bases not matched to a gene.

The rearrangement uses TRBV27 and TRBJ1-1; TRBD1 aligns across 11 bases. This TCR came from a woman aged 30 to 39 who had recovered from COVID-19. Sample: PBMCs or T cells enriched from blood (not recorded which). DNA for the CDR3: TGTGCCAGCAGTGGGACAGGGGGAGCTTTCTTT. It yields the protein CASSGTGGAFF.